This T cell receptor (beta chain) appears in the sequencing data of a study of technical replicates of blood from a handful of donors. This table comes from immunoSEQ multiplex PCR, and its TCRdb copy is limited to in-frame clones, with some not included. Of 91,000 or so clones in the sample, approximately 95% were seen once. This CDR3 is 13 amino acids long. CDR1 is SEHNR and CDR2 is FQNEAQ in the germline V gene (reference sequence). The V gene lost 1 base and the J gene lost 7 bases, with 10 bases spanning the gap. Sequenced input: T cells isolated from PBMCs. The V call is TRBV7-9, the J call TRBJ1-2; D ambiguous. The receptor's source is a human donor in good health. The CDR3 sequence: CASSLGTAGGYTF. CDR3 bases: TGTGCCAGCAGCTTAGGAACTGCCGGTGGCTACACCTTC.